The 20 T cell receptor beta chains listed next were all sequenced from one sample in a study of cytomegalovirus exposure and HLA in healthy donors. The PCR had 60 Vbeta and 13 Jbeta primers. Data came from immunoSEQ multiplex PCR; TCRdb stores just in-frame clones and leaves some out. The sample lists 210,000 or so clones; more than 75% were seen once. Sample: PBMCs. The source of these receptors is a human donor in good health.

The gene calls are TRBV18 and TRBJ1-5, with TRBD1 as a possible D gene (5 bases). Trimming cost V 3 bases and J 2 bases, with 17 bases left between them. CDR1 KGHSH and CDR2 LQKENI come from the germline V gene. The CDR3 runs 17 residues. The chain's CDR3 is CASSPTGTGRGNQPQHF. DNA of the CDR3: TGTGCCAGCTCACCGACCGGGACCGGGAGGGGCAATCAGCCCCAGCATTTT.

This rearrangement joins TRBV19 to TRBJ2-5, with 9 bases matching TRBD2. TRBJ2-7 explains the end of the DNA better; the J call may be wrong. This CDR3 comprises 13 residues. CDR1 and CDR2 from the germline V gene are LNHDA and SQIVND (reference sequence). In DNA form, the CDR3 reads TGTGCCAGTAGGGGTAGCGGGAGCTACGAGCAGTACTTC. This translates into CASRGSGSYEQYF.

The chain employs TRBV19 and TRBJ1-5; no clear D gene. CDR1 and CDR2 from the germline V gene are LNHDA and SQIVND (reference sequence). Deletions cut 4 bases from V and 2 bases from J, with 12 bases between. The CDR3 length is 15 residues. The CDR3 spells CASSRRGDGNQPQHF. The CDR3 DNA follows: TGTGCCAGTAGTAGAAGAGGTGACGGCAATCAGCCCCAGCATTTT.

With regard to this clone: The junction and the germline gene differ at one end; a read error may be behind it. The genes are TRBV19 and TRBJ1-6, with D unclear. This CDR3 is built from 14 residues. Germline assignment: CDR1 LNHDA and CDR2 SQIVND (reference sequence). The CDR3 DNA follows: TGTGCCAGTAGTTTAGACAACTATAATTCACCCCTCCACTTT. Protein sequence: CASSLDNYNSPLHF.

V is TRBV6-5 and J is TRBJ2-1, with D possibly matching TRBD1 (6 bases). The CDR3 spans 14 residues. The germline V gene encodes CDR1 MNHEY and CDR2 SVGAGI. V was shortened by 2 bases and J by 7 bases, with 12 bases between the two germline ends. CDR3 coding DNA: TGTGCCAGCAGTTACAAGTTAGGGGGTAATGAGCAGTTCTTC. This translates into CASSYKLGGNEQFF.

V and J are TRBV27 and TRBJ2-4, with 8 nucleotides matching TRBD2. Germline CDR1 MNHEY, CDR2 SMNVEV (reference sequence). The length of the CDR3 is 18 residues. Losses at the gene ends were 5 bases for V and 7 bases for J; bases not matched to a gene: 19. The CDR3 DNA sequence: TGTGCCAGCAGTCCGGGACTAGAGGGACTATTTGGCGGGAACATTCAGTACTTC. Protein sequence: CASSPGLEGLFGGNIQYF.

This chain connects TRBV2 to TRBJ1-2; 8 nucleotides match TRBD1. Trimming removed 5 bases from V and 2 bases from J; junction bases left unmatched: 7. Germline loops: CDR1 SNHLY, CDR2 FYNNEI. This CDR3 has 15 amino acids. CDR3 region: CASSYRGIGNYGYTF. The CDR3 coding sequence is TGTGCCAGCAGTTACAGGGGGATAGGGAACTATGGCTACACCTTC.

V usage is TRBV10-3 and J usage is TRBJ2-7, with 7 positions matching TRBD1. The germline CDR1 and CDR2 sequences are ENHRY and SYGVKD. There are 12 residues in the CDR3. With V trimmed by 11 bases and J by 0 bases, 4 bases remained unmatched. Here the CDR3 reads CALGTDSYEQYF. The CDR3 DNA reads TGTGCCCTCGGGACAGACTCCTACGAGCAGTACTTC.

The chain is built from TRBV13 and TRBJ2-3, with 9 bases matching TRBD2. Germline loops: CDR1 PRHDT, CDR2 FYEKMQ (reference sequence). This CDR3 has 16 amino acids. Trimming removed 5 bases from V and 7 bases from J; junction bases left unmatched: 13. The CDR3 here is CASSPPDWREGHTQYF. DNA for the CDR3: TGTGCCAGCAGCCCGCCCGACTGGCGGGAGGGGCATACGCAGTATTTT. Drawing the rest from reference TRBV13 and TRBJ2-3, the complete variable domain is AAGVIQSPRHLIKEKRETATLKCYPIPRHDTVYWYQQGPGQDPQFLISFYEKMQSDKGSIPDRFSAQQFSDYHSELNMSSLELGDSALYFCASSPPDWREGHTQYFGPGTRLTVL.

This clone appeared a single time. The chain is built from TRBV19 and TRBJ1-4; D remains ambiguous. V lost 3 bases, J lost 0 bases, and 8 bases lay in between. CDR1 LNHDA and CDR2 SQIVND come from the germline V gene (reference sequence). The CDR3 loop spans 15 amino acids. This CDR3 reads CASSISSATNEKLFF. CDR3 nucleotide sequence: TGTGCCAGTAGTATTTCCAGTGCAACTAATGAAAAACTGTTTTTT.

The chain combines TRBV6-5 with TRBJ2-7; D might be TRBD2 (6 bases). The germline V gene has CDR1 MNHEY and CDR2 SVGAGI. The CDR3 has 15 residues. With 10 bases removed from V and 3 bases from J, the gap between germline ends came to 22 bases. Written as DNA, the CDR3 is TGTGCCACCTCGGTCTGGGAAGCGGGCAACTACGAGCAGTACTTC. The encoded protein is CATSVWEAGNYEQYF.

This clone was seen more than once but under ten times. V is TRBV19 and J is TRBJ2-2, with 8 bases matching TRBD1. With 0 bases clipped from V and 4 bases from J, the junction kept 4 bases outside the gene matches. Germline V gives CDR1 LNHDA, CDR2 SQIVND (reference sequence). CDR3 size: 16 residues. The CDR3 is CASSIDTGGVTGELFF. CDR3 nucleotides: TGTGCCAGTAGTATAGATACAGGGGGAGTCACCGGGGAGCTGTTTTTT.

This chain joins TRBV6-5 and TRBJ2-5, with D perhaps TRBD1 (6 bases). CDR3 length: 13 amino acids. Germline V gene lookup returns CDR1 MNHEY and CDR2 SVGAGI. V dropped 8 bases and J dropped 1 base, with 11 bases sitting between them. CDR3 amino acids: CASGWTVQETQYF. The DNA for the CDR3 is TGTGCCAGCGGCTGGACAGTCCAAGAGACCCAGTACTTC.

The rearrangement uses TRBV14 and TRBJ2-1, with a weak D call TRBD2 (5 bases). CDR3 length: 17 residues. Per the germline V gene, CDR1 is SGHDN and CDR2 is FVKESK. Trimming took off 0 bases at V and 2 bases at J, with 14 bases between the two ends. CDR3 region: CASSQEDFGLPYNEQFF. The CDR3 bases are TGTGCCAGCAGCCAAGAGGACTTCGGGTTGCCCTACAATGAGCAGTTCTTC.

V and J are TRBV7-8 and TRBJ2-1, with 9 positions matching TRBD2. The CDR3 loop spans 16 amino acids. V lost 6 bases, J lost 4 bases, and 10 bases stayed unmatched. Germline V CDR1 and CDR2: SGHVS, FQNEAQ. CDR3 nucleotides: TGTGCCAGCAGACAAGGCTCGGCGGGAGGGTACAATGAGCAGTTCTTC. This gives the protein CASRQGSAGGYNEQFF.

The genes are TRBV6-6 and TRBJ1-2; 9 positions match TRBD1. CDR1 and CDR2 from the germline V gene are MNHNY and SVGAGI (reference sequence). V lost 4 bases to trimming and J lost 8 bases; unmatched junction nucleotides: 11. The CDR3 is 15 residues long. CDR3 nucleotides: TGTGCCAGCAGTTCAAATCCGGGACAGGGTGGCGGCTACACCTTC. Protein sequence: CASSSNPGQGGGYTF.

The chain carries TRBV9 and TRBJ2-5, with 8 bases matching TRBD2. Germline CDR1 is SGDLS and CDR2 is YYNGEE. The CDR3 runs 15 residues. The V segment lost 1 base and the J segment 3 bases; nucleotides outside the gene matches: 5. In DNA, the CDR3 is TGTGCCAGCAGCGTAAATCCGGGGGGGGAAGAGACCCAGTACTTC. Encoded protein: CASSVNPGGEETQYF.

CDR3: CASSPMGEGNYGYTF. CDR3 nucleotide sequence: TGTGCCAGCAGTCCCATGGGGGAGGGGAACTATGGCTACACCTTC. The rearrangement links TRBV28 to TRBJ1-2; a possible D gene is TRBD1 (5 bases). There are 15 residues in the CDR3. Germline CDR1 reads MDHEN; CDR2 reads SYDVKM. V was clipped by 5 bases and J by 2 bases, with 15 bases between them.

V usage is TRBV2 and J usage is TRBJ2-5; 8 bases match TRBD1. The V gene's germline CDR1 is SNHLY and CDR2 FYNNEI. With V trimmed by 10 bases and J by 5 bases, 9 bases remained unmatched. The CDR3 extends over 13 amino acids. The CDR3: CATLQGAEETQYF. CDR3 nucleotides: TGTGCCACCCTGCAGGGGGCCGAGGAGACCCAGTACTTC.

This chain links TRBV5-4 with TRBJ1-3, with D tentatively TRBD1 (5 bases). Germline CDR1 SGHNT, CDR2 YYREEE (reference sequence). The CDR3 has 15 residues. The CDR3 loop is CATRSSGGSGNTIYF. The CDR3 DNA is TGTGCTACCCGATCTTCGGGGGGCTCTGGAAACACCATATATTTT.